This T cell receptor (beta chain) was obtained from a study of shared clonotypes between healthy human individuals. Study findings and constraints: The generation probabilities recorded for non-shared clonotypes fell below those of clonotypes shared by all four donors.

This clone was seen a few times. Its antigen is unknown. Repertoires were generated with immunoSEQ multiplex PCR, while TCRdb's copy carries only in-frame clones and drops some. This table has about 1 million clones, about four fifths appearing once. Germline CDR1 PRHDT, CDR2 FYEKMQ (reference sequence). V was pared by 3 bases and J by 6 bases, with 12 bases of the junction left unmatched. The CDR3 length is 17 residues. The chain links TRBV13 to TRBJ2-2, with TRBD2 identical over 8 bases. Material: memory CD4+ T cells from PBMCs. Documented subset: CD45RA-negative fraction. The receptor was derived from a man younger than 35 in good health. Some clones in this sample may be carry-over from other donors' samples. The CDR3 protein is CASSFSFGTRLAGELFF. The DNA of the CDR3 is TGTGCCAGCAGCTTTTCCTTTGGGACTAGACTGGCCGGGGAGCTGTTTTTT.